The rows below give T cell receptor beta chains drawn from one sample of a study of Ad26.COV2.S vaccination and SARS-CoV-2 variants. Profiled with immunoSEQ multiplex PCR; TCRdb holds only in-frame clones, not every one. The table records roughly 320,000 clones, just over 85% of them present only once. The source was peripheral blood, collected in a trial of Ad26.COV2.S vaccine versus placebo. The receptors were gathered from a person aged 18-60 years who received the Ad26.COV2.S COVID-19 vaccine or a placebo. Both conserved end residues are part of each CDR3. The order of the fields is CDR3 length, clone size, V gene, D gene, J gene, CDR3 DNA, CDR3 protein. A D gene is named only where the DNA matches it firmly. Size is stated for part of the rows, as once, few or many counts, or as a class when the clone is expanded.

len: 15; abundance: NA; v_gene: TRBV7-2; d_gene: NA; j_gene: TRBJ2-7; CDR3nt: TGTGCCAGCAGCTTAAGTCGCTCAGGTGTCTACGAGCAGTACTTC; CDR3aa: CASSLSRSGVYEQYF
len: 15; abundance: NA; v_gene: TRBV19; d_gene: TRBD1; j_gene: TRBJ1-6; CDR3nt: TGTGCCAGTAGTCCCGACAGGGGATGGAATTCACCCCTCCACTTT; CDR3aa: CASSPDRGWNSPLHF
len: 11; abundance: NA; v_gene: TRBV7-2; d_gene: NA; j_gene: TRBJ1-2; CDR3nt: TGTGCCAGCAGCCCCGAAAATAGCTACACCTTC; CDR3aa: CASSPENSYTF
len: 13; abundance: NA; v_gene: TRBV30; d_gene: NA; j_gene: TRBJ1-6; CDR3nt: TGTGCCTGGAGTGTATATGCTAATTCACCCCTCCACTTT; CDR3aa: CAWSVYANSPLHF
len: 14; abundance: NA; v_gene: TRBV7-2; d_gene: NA; j_gene: TRBJ2-5; CDR3nt: TGTGCCAGCAGCTTAAGGGGCAGAGGAGAGACCCAGTACTTC; CDR3aa: CASSLRGRGETQYF
len: 13; abundance: NA; v_gene: TRBV5-4; d_gene: NA; j_gene: TRBJ1-2; CDR3nt: TGTGCCAGCAGCCCCGAGGGGTTCTATGGCTACACCTTC; CDR3aa: CASSPEGFYGYTF
len: 16; abundance: NA; v_gene: TRBV4-1; d_gene: TRBD1; j_gene: TRBJ1-1; CDR3nt: TGCGCCAGCAGCCCGGGACAGGAACGGGGGAACACTGAAGCTTTCTTT; CDR3aa: CASSPGQERGNTEAFF
len: 14; abundance: NA; v_gene: TRBV5-4; d_gene: NA; j_gene: TRBJ1-2; CDR3nt: TGTGCCAGCAGCTTTGGGGGGCAGGACTATGGCTACACCTTC; CDR3aa: CASSFGGQDYGYTF
len: 13; abundance: NA; v_gene: TRBV5-4; d_gene: NA; j_gene: TRBJ1-2; CDR3nt: TGTGCCAGCAGCTTGGACAATAACTATGGCTACACCTTC; CDR3aa: CASSLDNNYGYTF
len: 16; abundance: NA; v_gene: TRBV7-8; d_gene: NA; j_gene: TRBJ2-7; CDR3nt: TGTGCCAGCAGCTTCGCCCCGTCCGGGGCTCGCTACGAGCAGTACTTC; CDR3aa: CASSFAPSGARYEQYF
len: 13; abundance: few; v_gene: TRBV2; d_gene: NA; j_gene: TRBJ1-6; CDR3nt: TGTGCCAGCAGTGATGCGCGGAGGTCACCCCTCCACTTT; CDR3aa: CASSDARRSPLHF
len: 15; abundance: NA; v_gene: TRBV19; d_gene: NA; j_gene: TRBJ1-5; CDR3nt: TGTGCCAGTAGTATAGATCACAGTAGCAATCAGCCCCAGCATTTT; CDR3aa: CASSIDHSSNQPQHF
len: 15; abundance: NA; v_gene: TRBV3-1/TRBV3-2; d_gene: TRBD2; j_gene: TRBJ2-1; CDR3nt: TGTGCCAGCAGTCCGAGCGGGGGGCACTACAATGAGCAGTTCTTC; CDR3aa: CASSPSGGHYNEQFF
len: 16; abundance: once; v_gene: TRBV7-6; d_gene: TRBD1; j_gene: TRBJ2-1; CDR3nt: TGTGCCAGCAGCAACTACAGGGGGAACTCCTACAATGAGCAGTTCTTC; CDR3aa: CASSNYRGNSYNEQFF
len: 15; abundance: NA; v_gene: TRBV6-5; d_gene: NA; j_gene: TRBJ1-2; CDR3nt: TGTGCCAGCAGTTACTCGTGGGTTGACCCCTATGGCTACACCTTC; CDR3aa: CASSYSWVDPYGYTF
len: 16; abundance: NA; v_gene: TRBV5-1; d_gene: TRBD1; j_gene: TRBJ2-5; CDR3nt: TGCGCCAGCAGCTTTGAGGGACAGGGGGCGTGGGAGACCCAGTACTTC; CDR3aa: CASSFEGQGAWETQYF
len: 14; abundance: once; v_gene: TRBV9; d_gene: NA; j_gene: TRBJ1-5; CDR3nt: TGTGCCAGCAGCGTAGAGGGGGTCGGCCAGCCCCAGCATTTT; CDR3aa: CASSVEGVGQPQHF
len: 14; abundance: NA; v_gene: TRBV19; d_gene: NA; j_gene: TRBJ2-5; CDR3nt: TGTGCCAGTAGTATATCCCGGGACACAGGTCTTCAGTACTTC; CDR3aa: CASSISRDTGLQYF
len: 14; abundance: NA; v_gene: TRBV11-2; d_gene: TRBD1; j_gene: TRBJ2-7; CDR3nt: TGTGCCAGCAGCCTTGACAGGGGGCTCTACGAGCAGTACTTC; CDR3aa: CASSLDRGLYEQYF
len: 13; abundance: few; v_gene: TRBV4-1; d_gene: NA; j_gene: TRBJ1-1; CDR3nt: TGCGCCAGCAGCCGGAAGGAGACCGCTGAAGCTTTCTTT; CDR3aa: CASSRKETAEAFF
len: 17; abundance: NA; v_gene: TRBV7-2; d_gene: TRBD2; j_gene: TRBJ2-4; CDR3nt: TGTGCCAGCAGCTTAGTACTAGCGGGGGTATCCAAAAACATTCAGTACTTC; CDR3aa: CASSLVLAGVSKNIQYF
len: 16; abundance: NA; v_gene: TRBV18; d_gene: NA; j_gene: TRBJ1-3; CDR3nt: TGTGCCAGCTCGCGAAATACTGCCTCCTCTGGAAACACCATATATTTT; CDR3aa: CASSRNTASSGNTIYF
len: 15; abundance: NA; v_gene: TRBV2; d_gene: TRBD1; j_gene: TRBJ2-7; CDR3nt: TGTGCCAGCAGTTACCACAGGGGGCCCACCTACGAGCAGTACTTC; CDR3aa: CASSYHRGPTYEQYF
len: 14; abundance: NA; v_gene: TRBV2; d_gene: TRBD1; j_gene: TRBJ2-7; CDR3nt: TGTGCCAGCAGTTACCACAGGGGGACCTACGAGCAGTACTTC; CDR3aa: CASSYHRGTYEQYF
len: 14; abundance: NA; v_gene: TRBV7-3; d_gene: NA; j_gene: TRBJ2-2; CDR3nt: TGTGCCAGCAGAAGTACGGAGGTCACCGGGGAGCTGTTTTTT; CDR3aa: CASRSTEVTGELFF
len: 13; abundance: NA; v_gene: TRBV6-6; d_gene: NA; j_gene: TRBJ2-2; CDR3nt: TGTGCCAGCAGGGTGGCGAACACCGGGGAGCTGTTTTTT; CDR3aa: CASRVANTGELFF
len: 16; abundance: few; v_gene: TRBV4-3; d_gene: NA; j_gene: TRBJ1-5; CDR3nt: TGCGCCAGCAGCCAAGAATGGGGGCCCGCGGGTCAGCCCCAGCATTTT; CDR3aa: CASSQEWGPAGQPQHF
len: 13; abundance: NA; v_gene: TRBV14; d_gene: NA; j_gene: TRBJ1-1; CDR3nt: TGTGCCAGCAGCCAAGATAGCAGGGGTTCGGCTTTCTTT; CDR3aa: CASSQDSRGSAFF
len: 16; abundance: NA; v_gene: TRBV11-2; d_gene: NA; j_gene: TRBJ2-1; CDR3nt: TGTGCCAGCAGCTTAGTGGTGGGGGGCTCCTACAATGAGCAGTTCTTC; CDR3aa: CASSLVVGGSYNEQFF
len: 13; abundance: NA; v_gene: TRBV3-1/TRBV3-2; d_gene: NA; j_gene: TRBJ1-1; CDR3nt: TGTGCCAGCAGCCAAGATCCAGACACTGAAGCTTTCTTT; CDR3aa: CASSQDPDTEAFF
len: 13; abundance: NA; v_gene: TRBV5-6; d_gene: TRBD1; j_gene: TRBJ2-7; CDR3nt: TGTGCCAGCAGCGCCGCAGGGGGCCACGAGCAGTACTTC; CDR3aa: CASSAAGGHEQYF
len: 12; abundance: NA; v_gene: TRBV10-3; d_gene: NA; j_gene: TRBJ2-6; CDR3nt: TGTGCCATCGACTCTGGGGCCAACGTCCTGACTTTC; CDR3aa: CAIDSGANVLTF
len: 14; abundance: NA; v_gene: TRBV4-3; d_gene: NA; j_gene: TRBJ2-3; CDR3nt: TGCGCCAGCAGCCAAGGGCCCGACACAGATACGCAGTATTTT; CDR3aa: CASSQGPDTDTQYF
len: 15; abundance: NA; v_gene: TRBV9; d_gene: TRBD2; j_gene: TRBJ2-3; CDR3nt: TGTGCCAGCAGCGTTAGCGGGGGCTTCACAGATACGCAGTATTTT; CDR3aa: CASSVSGGFTDTQYF
len: 14; abundance: few; v_gene: TRBV7-2; d_gene: NA; j_gene: TRBJ2-7; CDR3nt: TGTGCCAGCAGCTTTGTAACAAGCTCCTACGAGCAGTACTTC; CDR3aa: CASSFVTSSYEQYF
len: 13; abundance: once; v_gene: TRBV5-1; d_gene: TRBD1; j_gene: TRBJ1-2; CDR3nt: TGCGCCAGCCGGGGGACAGGGGCTGGTGGCTACACCTTC; CDR3aa: CASRGTGAGGYTF
len: 15; abundance: NA; v_gene: TRBV11-2; d_gene: NA; j_gene: TRBJ2-2; CDR3nt: TGTGCCAGCAGCCCCGAAAGGGGTCGGGCCGGGGAGCTGTTTTTT; CDR3aa: CASSPERGRAGELFF
len: 17; abundance: NA; v_gene: TRBV6-4; d_gene: NA; j_gene: TRBJ2-6; CDR3nt: TGTGCCAGCAGTGAAAACGACAGGTCCTCTGGGGCCAACGTCCTGACTTTC; CDR3aa: CASSENDRSSGANVLTF
len: 15; abundance: NA; v_gene: TRBV5-1; d_gene: NA; j_gene: TRBJ2-6; CDR3nt: TGCGCCAGCAGCCAAGCGACCTCTGGGGCCAACGTCCTGACTTTC; CDR3aa: CASSQATSGANVLTF
len: 15; abundance: once; v_gene: TRBV6-4; d_gene: NA; j_gene: TRBJ2-1; CDR3nt: TGTGCCAGCAGTGACTGCAATCTAGGAGGCGATGAGCAGTTCTTC; CDR3aa: CASSDCNLGGDEQFF
len: 15; abundance: NA; v_gene: TRBV19; d_gene: NA; j_gene: TRBJ2-4; CDR3nt: TGTGCCAGTAGTATAGGTGGGGGAGCCAAAAACATTCAGTACTTC; CDR3aa: CASSIGGGAKNIQYF
len: 17; abundance: NA; v_gene: TRBV5-1; d_gene: TRBD1; j_gene: TRBJ1-4; CDR3nt: TGCGCCAGCAGTCAAGGGACAGGGGGCCCCTACCTCGAAAAACTGTTTTTT; CDR3aa: CASSQGTGGPYLEKLFF
len: 13; abundance: NA; v_gene: TRBV5-1; d_gene: NA; j_gene: TRBJ1-4; CDR3nt: TGCGCCAGCGAGGGACGGCCAAATGAAAAACTGTTTTTT; CDR3aa: CASEGRPNEKLFF
len: 14; abundance: NA; v_gene: TRBV13; d_gene: NA; j_gene: TRBJ1-2; CDR3nt: TGTGCCAGCAGCTTAGTGTCAGATAACTATGGCTACACCTTC; CDR3aa: CASSLVSDNYGYTF
len: 14; abundance: NA; v_gene: TRBV13; d_gene: NA; j_gene: TRBJ1-6; CDR3nt: TGTGCCAGCAGCTTAGGGAGGGATAATTCACCCCTCCACTTT; CDR3aa: CASSLGRDNSPLHF
len: 14; abundance: few; v_gene: TRBV5-6; d_gene: NA; j_gene: TRBJ1-2; CDR3nt: TGTGCCAGCAGCAAGGCGACAGCGGACTATGGCTACACCTTC; CDR3aa: CASSKATADYGYTF
len: 16; abundance: NA; v_gene: TRBV5-1; d_gene: NA; j_gene: TRBJ2-6; CDR3nt: TGCGCCAGCAGCTTGGGACAGGCCTCTGGGGCCAACGTCCTGACTTTC; CDR3aa: CASSLGQASGANVLTF
len: 14; abundance: NA; v_gene: TRBV6-5; d_gene: NA; j_gene: TRBJ1-2; CDR3nt: TGTGCCACCTCACGCGGGGACCACTCCTATGGCTACACCTTC; CDR3aa: CATSRGDHSYGYTF
len: 16; abundance: NA; v_gene: TRBV4-3; d_gene: NA; j_gene: TRBJ2-7; CDR3nt: TGCGCCAGCAGCCAAGATAAGACTAGAGGGGCCTACGAGCAGTACTTC; CDR3aa: CASSQDKTRGAYEQYF
len: 15; abundance: NA; v_gene: TRBV6-5; d_gene: TRBD1; j_gene: TRBJ1-2; CDR3nt: TGTGCCAGCAGCCCGCTCCTCAGGGGGCTTAATGGCTACACCTTC; CDR3aa: CASSPLLRGLNGYTF
len: 17; abundance: NA; v_gene: TRBV30; d_gene: TRBD1; j_gene: TRBJ2-3; CDR3nt: TGTGCCTGGAGTGTGGCCTGGACAGGAGCAAGCACAGATACGCAGTATTTT; CDR3aa: CAWSVAWTGASTDTQYF
len: 15; abundance: NA; v_gene: TRBV7-2; d_gene: NA; j_gene: TRBJ1-3; CDR3nt: TGTGCCAGCAGCTACATGGGATCCTCTGGAAACACCATATATTTT; CDR3aa: CASSYMGSSGNTIYF
len: 15; abundance: NA; v_gene: TRBV19; d_gene: NA; j_gene: TRBJ1-1; CDR3nt: TGTGCCAGTAGTATAGGGGTCAGCCTGAACACTGAAGCTTTCTTT; CDR3aa: CASSIGVSLNTEAFF
len: 15; abundance: NA; v_gene: TRBV11-2; d_gene: NA; j_gene: TRBJ2-7; CDR3nt: TGTGCCAGCAGCTTAGCGTTTGTAGCGGCCTACGAGCAGTACTTC; CDR3aa: CASSLAFVAAYEQYF
len: 13; abundance: NA; v_gene: TRBV24-1; d_gene: NA; j_gene: TRBJ2-5; CDR3nt: TGTGCCACCAGTGAACCTGGCCAAGAGACCCAGTACTTC; CDR3aa: CATSEPGQETQYF
len: 13; abundance: NA; v_gene: TRBV27; d_gene: NA; j_gene: TRBJ2-2; CDR3nt: TGTGCCAGCAGTGGGGCAGGGCCCGGGGAGCTGTTTTTT; CDR3aa: CASSGAGPGELFF